This entry features one TCR beta chain sequence. This sample is part of a study of blood T cells in healthy people across ages. The CDR3 extends over 14 amino acids. V was shortened by 3 bases and J by 2 bases, with 10 bases between the two germline ends. The use of a sample-barcoded 5' primer and a J-beta primer mix characterized a second PCR of about 7 to 12 cycles. A single record per CDR3 protein comes from TCRdb applying MiXCR to the 5' RACE reads. Counted here are 800,000 or so distinct CDR3 sequences, around a quarter occurring once; the ten biggest clones make up under 4.5%. These data were likewise used in another study, on T cells of mothers and their children. As that report states: The authors used all extracted RNA for cDNA synthesis, at about 1.5 ug per 15 ul.

This TCR came from a boy aged 5-17 years in good health. Sequenced material: blood. The V and J genes are TRBV12-3 or TRBV12-4 and TRBJ1-2; D gene ambiguous. As DNA, the CDR3 is TGTGCCAGCAGTTTTAACCAGAGGAACTATGGCTACACCTTC. Amino acids: CASSFNQRNYGYTF.